The T cell receptor (beta chain) described here comes from a study of graft-versus-host responses after intestinal transplantation. Study-level information: Multivisceral, liver-intestinal, or isolated intestinal transplants were given to recipients.

As for this clone: Its cognate antigen is unknown.

Clones were sequenced by immunoSEQ multiplex PCR, and TCRdb holds only the in-frame ones, with some missing. The top ten hold approximately 0.21% of the sample, which has some 48,000 clones, approximately 96% seen once. The ends were cut back, 6 bases at V and 1 base at J, with 16 bases in the middle. Looked up from germline, CDR1 is MDHEN and CDR2 is SYDVKM. CDR3 size: 16 residues. Study observations and caveats: Clonal ratios of graft-versus-host to host-versus-graft in allografts were high for patients exhibiting graft-donor T cell macrochimerism. Early post-transplant HvG declines were associated with peak circulating GvH clone levels.

The origin of this receptor is a human donor who was the organ donor for an intestinal transplant. Sequencing used unstimulated CD8+ T cells sorted from spleen or lymph node cells, obtained before transplant. V and J are TRBV28 and TRBJ1-5; D is ambiguous. CDR3 loop: CASSHLVEGSNQPQHF. CDR3 sequence (DNA): TGTGCCAGCAGCCACCTGGTCGAGGGAAGCAATCAGCCCCAGCATTTT.